The 21 T cell receptor beta chains listed next were all sequenced from one sample in a study of T cell responses to AZD1222 COVID-19 vaccine (dated by TCRdb to the early 2020s). The library was obtained by the immunoSEQ multiplex PCR assay. Imported from immuneACCESS, the table was reduced by TCRdb to in-frame sequences with V and J called. These copies leave out some clones; in studies compared against another copy, an unresolved V gene accounts for under half, and the cause of the remainder is not known. This sample gives 120,000 to 150,000 clones in total; just over 90% of them show up just once. The top ten constitute under 2% of the sample. This sample's time point label indicates: baseline before first vaccination. The specimen was peripheral blood, collected on day 0 of AZD1222 vaccination. The source is an adult in good health.

This clone was seen only once. The rearrangement links TRBV14 to TRBJ2-1, with 7 bases aligning to TRBD2. Per the germline V gene, CDR1 is SGHDN and CDR2 is FVKESK. The CDR3 length is 16 residues. V shed 1 base, J shed 12 bases, and the junction held 15 bases outside the gene matches. The CDR3 reads CASSQVLFGGSMGQFF. As DNA, the CDR3 is TGTGCCAGCAGCCAAGTCCTCTTCGGGGGGAGTATGGGGCAGTTCTTC.

The chain couples TRBV12-5 to TRBJ2-7; a weak D match, TRBD2 (6 bases). Germline V gives CDR1 LGHNT, CDR2 FRNRAP. The CDR3 loop spans 16 amino acids. V lost 2 bases, J lost 4 bases, and 18 bases lay in between. The CDR3: CASGLPRGIFNYEQYF. The CDR3 DNA follows: TGTGCTAGTGGTTTGCCCCGGGGGATTTTTAATTACGAGCAGTACTTC.

The chain is built from TRBV6-5 and TRBJ1-3, with 8 bases matching TRBD1. The CDR3 runs 15 residues. Germline trimming cut 5 bases from V and 0 bases from J; bases unmatched to any gene: 3. Germline V gene lookup returns CDR1 MNHEY and CDR2 SVGAGI. In DNA form, the CDR3 reads TGTGCCAGCAGTATAACAGGGGGCTCTGGAAACACCATATATTTT. Protein product: CASSITGGSGNTIYF.

V usage is TRBV9 and J usage is TRBJ2-7; 9 bases fit TRBD1. Germline lookup yields CDR1 SGDLS and CDR2 YYNGEE. V lost 3 bases and J lost 7; bases outside the gene matches: 5. This CDR3 has 13 residues. The DNA of the CDR3 is TGTGCCAGCAGCGCGGACAGGGGTGGAGAGCAGTACTTC. Its translation is CASSADRGGEQYF.

This clone was counted only a few times. As DNA, the CDR3 is TGTGCCGGGTCTAGACAGGAGATCACAGATACGCAGTATTTT. Translated: CAGSRQEITDTQYF. The rearrangement joins TRBV6-6 to TRBJ2-3; D possibly corresponds to TRBD1 (6 bases). This CDR3 is built from 14 residues. Germline assignment: CDR1 MNHNY and CDR2 SVGAGI (reference sequence). Trimming stripped 11 bases from V and 2 bases from J, with 17 bases between.

This chain joins TRBV9 and TRBJ1-2; D uncertain. Germline CDR1 SGDLS, CDR2 YYNGEE. Deletions cut 0 bases from V and 0 bases from J, with 9 bases between. This CDR3 comprises 15 residues. CDR3 region: CASSVGQASNYGYTF. For the CDR3, the DNA is TGTGCCAGCAGCGTAGGCCAGGCTTCTAACTATGGCTACACCTTC. Filled out from reference TRBV9 and TRBJ1-2, the complete variable domain reads DSGVTQTPKHLITATGQRVTLRCSPRSGDLSVYWYQQSLDQGLQFLIQYYNGEERAKGNILERFSAQQFPDLHSELNLSSLELGDSALYFCASSVGQASNYGYTFGSGTRLTVV.

The genes are TRBV11-3 and TRBJ2-3; the match to TRBD2 covers 7 bases. V lost 5 bases and J lost 2; bases outside the gene matches: 7. This CDR3 contains 15 residues. CDR1 is SGHNT and CDR2 is YENEEA in the germline V gene. CDR3 nucleotide sequence: TGTGCCAGCAGCGCCGGGGGGTTGTCCACAGATACGCAGTATTTT. This codes for CASSAGGLSTDTQYF.

The chain uses TRBV7-9 and TRBJ1-5, with D tentatively TRBD1 (5 bases). Trimming removed 5 bases at V and 5 bases at J, with 16 bases between. The CDR3 sequence is 15 residues long. CDR1 and CDR2 (germline): SEHNR, FQNEAQ (reference sequence). The CDR3 coding sequence is TGTGCCAGCAGCGCCTTTGGAGGGGTGCATCAGCCCCAGCATTTT. Protein: CASSAFGGVHQPQHF. Full variable domain (rest looked up from reference TRBV7-9 and TRBJ1-5): DTGVSQNPRHKITKRGQNVTFRCDPISEHNRLYWYRQTLGQGPEFLTYFQNEAQLEKSRLLSDRFSAERPKGSFSTLEIQRTEQGDSAMYLCASSAFGGVHQPQHFGDGTRLSIL.

This chain links TRBV7-2 with TRBJ1-1; D is unclear. The V gene's germline CDR1 is SGHTA and CDR2 FQGNSA. Trimming removed 1 base at V and 3 bases at J, with 12 bases between. This CDR3 is built from 15 residues. The CDR3 sequence is CASSLEGSGDTEAFF. The CDR3, as DNA: TGTGCCAGCAGCTTAGAAGGGAGTGGCGACACTGAAGCTTTCTTT.

This chain joins TRBV29-1 and TRBJ1-1, with a possible D match to TRBD1 (5 bases). The germline gives CDR1 SQVTM, CDR2 ANQGSEA. CDR3 size: 14 residues. The V end was cut by 7 bases, the J end by 1 base, with 16 bases between. This chain's CDR3 is CSALGQGRNTEAFF. For the CDR3, the DNA is TGCAGCGCCCTGGGGCAGGGAAGGAACACTGAAGCTTTCTTT.

The chain combines TRBV10-3 with TRBJ1-3; 7 positions match TRBD1. J was trimmed by 5 bases and V by 8 bases; bases with no gene match: 24. The CDR3 is 19 residues long. CDR1 and CDR2 (germline): ENHRY, SYGVKD. The CDR3 reads CAIGVRRDRETPPRNTIYF. Written as DNA, the CDR3 is TGTGCCATCGGCGTCCGAAGGGACAGAGAGACACCGCCACGAAACACCATATATTTT.

The chain is built from TRBV27 and TRBJ2-3; possibly TRBD2 for D (5 bases). The CDR3 loop spans 16 amino acids. V gave up 3 bases and J gave up 1 base, with 14 bases separating them. Germline CDR1 is MNHEY and CDR2 is SMNVEV (reference sequence). CDR3 loop: CASSFLGGGGTDTQYF. The DNA for the CDR3 is TGTGCCAGCAGTTTCCTCGGAGGTGGGGGCACAGATACGCAGTATTTT.

The chain carries TRBV27 and TRBJ1-3, with 9 positions matching TRBD1. Trimming cost V 9 bases and J 6 bases; bases outside gene matches: 12. Germline CDR1 MNHEY, CDR2 SMNVEV (reference sequence). CDR3 length equals 15 residues. The CDR3 nucleotides are TGTGCCAGTAGATCTCCGGGACAGGGTGAAAACACCATATATTTT. It translates to CASRSPGQGENTIYF.

This chain uses TRBV11-2 with TRBJ2-6; the D is unclear. The V gene lost 4 bases and the J gene lost 5 bases, with 9 bases spanning the gap. The CDR3 length is 14 residues. The germline V gene has CDR1 SGHAT and CDR2 FQNNGV. CDR3 sequence: CASSSPTRANVLTF. The CDR3 DNA reads TGTGCCAGCAGCTCCCCTACTCGGGCCAACGTCCTGACTTTC.

The chain is built from TRBV19 and TRBJ1-2; 7 bases map to TRBD1. Germline V gene data show CDR1 as LNHDA and CDR2 as SQIVND (reference sequence). Germline trimming cut 10 bases from V and 4 bases from J; bases unmatched to any gene: 6. The length of the CDR3 is 12 residues. The CDR3 bases are TGTGCCACTCGGACAGGAAGCTATGGCTACACCTTC. Amino acid sequence: CATRTGSYGYTF.

The chain links TRBV5-1 to TRBJ1-2, with D tentatively TRBD1 (5 bases). There are 16 residues in the CDR3. Germline loops: CDR1 SGHRS, CDR2 YFSETQ. Trimming left V 4 bases short and J 3 bases short, with 19 bases between. In DNA, the CDR3 is TGCGCCAGCAGCCCCGAGAGCCGGTGGGACCACTATGGCTACACCTTC. Translation: CASSPESRWDHYGYTF. The whole variable domain, remainder taken from reference TRBV5-1 and TRBJ1-2, is KAGVTQTPRYLIKTRGQQVTLSCSPISGHRSVSWYQQTPGQGLQFLFEYFSETQRNKGNFPGRFSGRQFSNSRSEMNVSTLELGDSALYLCASSPESRWDHYGYTFGSGTRLTVV.

The V call is TRBV2, the J call TRBJ1-4; 7 positions agree with TRBD1. Germline loops: CDR1 SNHLY, CDR2 FYNNEI. This CDR3 has 14 amino acids. The V and J ends lost 6 bases and 8 bases, in that order; junction bases with no gene match: 9. The CDR3 bases are TGTGCCAGCAGCGCCGGGACAGTCGGCGAAAAACTGTTTTTT. Its protein product is CASSAGTVGEKLFF.

This chain uses TRBV19 with TRBJ1-4, with D uncertain. V lost 3 bases, J lost 7 bases, and 15 bases lay in between. The germline V gene encodes CDR1 LNHDA and CDR2 SQIVND (reference sequence). CDR3 size: 15 residues. Written as DNA, the CDR3 is TGTGCCAGTAGTATTGTTCAGCAAGGCTCTGAAAAACTGTTTTTT. Encoded protein: CASSIVQQGSEKLFF.

V and J are TRBV7-2 and TRBJ1-6; the match to TRBD1 covers 7 bases. Losses at the gene ends were 4 bases for V and 0 bases for J; bases not matched to a gene: 3. Germline V CDR1 and CDR2: SGHTA, FQGNSA. This CDR3 is 16 amino acids long. In DNA, the CDR3 is TGTGCCAGCAGCTCACAGGGGAGCTCCTATAATTCACCCCTCCACTTT. Amino acids: CASSSQGSSYNSPLHF.

The chain's CDR3 is CASSPRTASGLNIQYF. CDR3 coding DNA: TGCGCCAGCAGCCCCCGAACGGCTAGCGGCCTAAACATTCAGTACTTC. The J gene is TRBJ2-4, the V gene TRBV5-1; TRBD2 agrees at 7 bases. Trimming at V came to 4 bases and at J to 6 bases, leaving 13 bases not matched to a gene. Looked up from germline, CDR1 is SGHRS and CDR2 is YFSETQ. The CDR3 sequence is 16 residues long.

The genes are TRBV7-2 and TRBJ2-7; D not resolved. Deletions cut 1 base from V and 5 bases from J, with 6 bases between. The CDR3 loop spans 12 amino acids. The germline V gene has CDR1 SGHTA and CDR2 FQGNSA. As DNA, the CDR3 is TGTGCCAGCAGCTTAGGATGGGACGAGCAGTACTTC. Encoded protein: CASSLGWDEQYF.